This T cell receptor (beta chain) was sequenced for a study of CD8 T cells in Susac syndrome. CD8+ and CD4+ T cells from blood underwent TCR beta sequencing, which was carried out in a high-throughput format. The multiple sclerosis controls, all treatment-naive patients, had relapsing-remitting disease that was stable or active. The TEMRA cells underwent FACS enrichment, while the CD8+ and CD4+ T cells underwent negative isolation. An amount of RNA that ranged from roughly 0.5 to 1 ug was reverse transcribed with random hexamers. An immunoSEQ multiplex PCR generated amplified TCR beta CDR3 products spanning 54 Vbeta and 13 Jbeta. Each CDR3 protein gets one entry after TCRdb re-called the immunoSEQ multiplex PCR reads with MiXCR. The sample has roughly 200,000 distinct CDR3 sequences, more than 90% seen once; the top ten hold about 0.093%. The TCR comes from a human donor with multiple sclerosis. The source material was CD4+ T cells from PBMCs.

The CDR3 DNA is TGTGCCAGTATAGGCCAAGGGGGCGACTATGGCTACACCTTC. Translated, it gives CASIGQGGDYGYTF. The rearrangement links TRBV19 to TRBJ1-2; 7 nucleotides agree with TRBD1. Germline V CDR1 and CDR2: LNHDA, SQIVND (reference sequence). This CDR3 is 14 amino acids long. Trimming at V came to 7 bases and at J to 3 bases, leaving 8 bases not matched to a gene.